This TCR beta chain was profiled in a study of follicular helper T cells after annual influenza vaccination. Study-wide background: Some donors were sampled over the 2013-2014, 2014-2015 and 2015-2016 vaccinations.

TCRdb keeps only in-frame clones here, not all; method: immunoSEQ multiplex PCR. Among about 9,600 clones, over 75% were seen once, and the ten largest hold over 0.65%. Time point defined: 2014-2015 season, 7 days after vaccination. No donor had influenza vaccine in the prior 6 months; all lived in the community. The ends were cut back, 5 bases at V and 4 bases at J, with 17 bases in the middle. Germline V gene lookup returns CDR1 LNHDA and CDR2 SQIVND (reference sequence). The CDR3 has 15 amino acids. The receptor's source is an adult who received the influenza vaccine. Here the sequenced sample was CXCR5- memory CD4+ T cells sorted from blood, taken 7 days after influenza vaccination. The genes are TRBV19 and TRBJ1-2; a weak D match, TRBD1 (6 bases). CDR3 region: CASSVRDTTTYGYTF. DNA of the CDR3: TGTGCCAGTAGTGTCCGGGACACAACAACCTATGGCTACACCTTC.